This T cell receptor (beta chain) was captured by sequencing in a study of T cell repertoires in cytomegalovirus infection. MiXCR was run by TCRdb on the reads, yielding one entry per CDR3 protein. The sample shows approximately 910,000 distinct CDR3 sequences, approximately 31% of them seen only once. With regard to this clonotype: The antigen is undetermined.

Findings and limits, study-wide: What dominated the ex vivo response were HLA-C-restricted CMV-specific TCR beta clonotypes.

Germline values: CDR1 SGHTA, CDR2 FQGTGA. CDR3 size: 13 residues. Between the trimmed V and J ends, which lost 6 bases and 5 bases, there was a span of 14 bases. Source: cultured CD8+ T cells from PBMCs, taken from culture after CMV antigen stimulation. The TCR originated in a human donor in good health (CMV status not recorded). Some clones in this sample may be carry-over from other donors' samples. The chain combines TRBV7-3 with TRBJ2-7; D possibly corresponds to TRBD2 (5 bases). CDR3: CASRDAGEDEQYF. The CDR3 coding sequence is TGTGCCAGCAGAGATGCGGGTGAGGACGAGCAGTACTTC.